This T cell receptor (beta chain) derives from a study of shared clonotypes between healthy human individuals. Method: immunoSEQ multiplex PCR; TCRdb's copy keeps in-frame clones and lacks some. The sample includes just over 2,000,000 clones, roughly 94% of them seen just once. Comments on this clone: Its antigen is not identified.

Regarding the study as a whole: Generation probability values for non-shared clonotypes were lower than those for clonotypes shared by all four donors.

The length of the CDR3 is 14 residues. Germline V gives CDR1 MNHEY, CDR2 SMNVEV (reference sequence). The trim removed 5 bases at V and 4 bases at J, leaving 5 bases unmatched. Sequenced material: naive CD4+ T cells sorted from blood. The subset here: CD45RA+ positively selected. This clonotype was obtained from a man aged 18 to 29 in good health. The chain carries TRBV27 and TRBJ2-7, with 10 positions matching TRBD2. The CDR3 sequence is CASSPGLAWYEQYF. CDR3 DNA sequence: TGTGCCAGCAGTCCGGGACTAGCGTGGTACGAGCAGTACTTC.